Below, 15 T cell receptor beta chains from the same sample are listed, as sequenced in a study of low-dose radiotherapy and immunotherapy resistance in tumors (dated by TCRdb to between 2020 and 2023). Sequenced using an Illumina HiSeq 2500. First-strand cDNA was synthesized with Superscript III and a set of TRAV- and TRBV-specific primers, covering both TCRalpha and TCRbeta chains. TCRs were amplified with Phusion for roughly 20 PCR cycles using a constant-region primer together with the adapter attached to the V primers. In TCRdb, the public reads were trimmed at Q25 with fastp and aligned with MiXCR, with productive beta chains retained. For every CDR3 protein sequence, its rows merge into one entry that carries the most common genes and DNA. For this sample the table gives tens of thousands of distinct CDR3 sequences, of which around 30% were detected only once. Of the sample, more than 9.5% is held by the ten largest clones.

Taken with the paper, the label for time point translates to: before trial treatment. This sample comprised PBMCs, obtained before treatment. The receptors stem from a female donor with ovarian cancer.

This sequence joins TRBV19 and TRBJ1-5; the match to TRBD1 covers 8 bases. The CDR3 length is 15 residues. Germline V CDR1 and CDR2: LNHDA, SQIVND (reference sequence). The V segment lost 6 bases and the J segment 3 bases; nucleotides outside the gene matches: 7. As DNA, the CDR3 is TGTGCCAGTAGCTGGGGGACAGGCTCCAATCAGCCCCAGCATTTT. The encoded protein is CASSWGTGSNQPQHF.

This clonotype was observed at least ten times. The V call is TRBV7-6, the J call TRBJ2-1; tentatively, D is TRBD1 (5 bases). The V and J ends lost 0 bases and 4 bases respectively, with 7 bases between them. This CDR3 region has 14 residues. The germline V gene has CDR1 SGHVS and CDR2 FNYEAQ. Here the CDR3 reads CASSLAQGYNEQFF. The CDR3 bases are TGTGCCAGCAGCTTAGCGCAGGGTTACAATGAGCAGTTCTTC.

This clonotype was detected ten times or more. J is TRBJ2-5 and V is TRBV4-2; TRBD2 might be the D (5 bases). Germline-derived CDR1 and CDR2 are LGHNA and YNFKEQ. The V end lost 2 bases, the J end lost 1 base, and 11 bases lay between the germline ends. This CDR3 has 15 residues. CDR3: CASSQKPGFQETQYF. The CDR3, as DNA: TGTGCCAGCAGCCAAAAGCCGGGGTTCCAAGAGACCCAGTACTTC.

The rearrangement links TRBV6-6 to TRBJ1-4, with D uncertain. The CDR3 runs 14 residues. V lost 7 bases to trimming and J lost 0 bases, with 9 bases between them. The germline V gene has CDR1 MNHNY and CDR2 SVGAGI (reference sequence). The CDR3 reads CASNYITTNEKLFF. In nucleotides, the CDR3 is TGTGCCAGCAATTATATTACAACTAATGAAAAACTGTTTTTT.

The chain combines TRBV20-1 with TRBJ2-1, with 13 bases aligning to TRBD2. The CDR3 runs 16 residues. Germline CDR1 DFQATT, CDR2 SNEGSKA (reference sequence). V lost 6 bases to trimming and J lost 7 bases; unmatched junction nucleotides: 12. The CDR3 protein is CSATSPGTSGINEQFF. The CDR3, as DNA: TGCAGTGCCACCAGCCCCGGGACTAGCGGGATAAATGAGCAGTTCTTC.

Of note for this clonotype: A far more abundant clone sits one base away, making this likely a read error. The J gene is TRBJ2-1, the V gene TRBV4-3; no clear D. Germline V gene data show CDR1 as LGHNA and CDR2 as YSLEER. V gave up 1 base and J gave up 10 bases, with 17 bases separating them. The CDR3 consists of 15 residues. CDR3 sequence (DNA): TGCGCCAGCAGCCAAGGGGCGGATAAGGCACCCGAGCAGTTCTTC. Translating it yields CASSQGADKAPEQFF.

This clonotype was counted at least ten times. The J gene is TRBJ2-2, the V gene TRBV12-3 or TRBV12-4; D unclear. This CDR3 has 12 amino acids. Trimming stripped 7 bases from V and 4 bases from J, with 7 bases between. The CDR3 sequence: CASTVTTGELFF. The DNA of the CDR3 is TGTGCCAGCACTGTCACCACCGGGGAGCTGTTTTTT.

This clonotype was found a few times. This chain connects TRBV6-6 to TRBJ2-1; 8 nucleotides line up with TRBD2. Germline lookup yields CDR1 MNHNY and CDR2 SVGAGI (reference sequence). V lost 5 bases to trimming and J lost 5 bases; unmatched junction nucleotides: 14. The CDR3 totals 17 residues. CDR3: CASSGDPPGTRNNEQFF. The CDR3 nucleotides read TGTGCCAGCAGTGGGGACCCCCCCGGGACTAGAAACAATGAGCAGTTCTTC.

The V and J genes are TRBV28 and TRBJ1-1; the D gene is possibly TRBD1 (6 bases). CDR3 length: 15 residues. The germline V and J ends were trimmed by 8 bases and 1 base, with 17 bases remaining between them. From germline, CDR1 is MDHEN and CDR2 SYDVKM. CDR3 DNA: TGTGCCAGCCTTAGATCACAGGGTCGGAACACTGAAGCTTTCTTT. This gives the protein CASLRSQGRNTEAFF.

Only a few counts were recorded for this clonotype. The V gene is TRBV5-6, the J gene TRBJ1-5; 7 bases line up with TRBD1. The CDR3 is made up of 14 amino acids. J gave up 4 bases and V 4 bases, and 5 bases lay outside the gene matches. Germline V gives CDR1 SGHDT, CDR2 YYEEEE. CDR3 sequence: CASSPRQGNQPQHF. The CDR3 nucleotides are TGTGCCAGCAGCCCCAGACAGGGAAATCAGCCCCAGCATTTT.

J is TRBJ2-1 and V is TRBV4-1; TRBD2 matches 7 bases. Germline V CDR1 and CDR2: MGHRA, YSYEKL. The V and J ends lost 4 bases and 8 bases, in that order; junction bases with no gene match: 5. The CDR3 has 13 residues. The CDR3 bases are TGCGCCAGCAGCCCGCTGGGGGGGGATGAGCAGTTCTTC. Encoded protein: CASSPLGGDEQFF.

This clonotype is a singleton in its sample. This sequence joins TRBV7-9 and TRBJ1-1, with a tentative D call TRBD1 (5 bases). This CDR3 contains 16 residues. V lost 5 bases and J lost 7, with 23 bases in between. Per the germline V gene, CDR1 is SEHNR and CDR2 is FQNEAQ (reference sequence). The CDR3 bases are TGTGCCAGCAGCACAGACCACAGGAGCCGGTTTGGTGAAGCTTTCTTT. Translating it yields CASSTDHRSRFGEAFF. The full variable domain, completed using reference TRBV7-9 and TRBJ1-1, is DTGVSQNPRHKITKRGQNVTFRCDPISEHNRLYWYRQTLGQGPEFLTYFQNEAQLEKSRLLSDRFSAERPKGSFSTLEIQRTEQGDSAMYLCASSTDHRSRFGEAFFGQGTRLTVV.

The J gene is TRBJ1-2, the V gene TRBV9; D not resolved. The germline gives CDR1 SGDLS, CDR2 YYNGEE. This CDR3 comprises 17 residues. V was pared by 0 bases and J by 2 bases, with 17 bases between. CDR3 in DNA: TGTGCCAGCAGCGTAGAGGATGGTGTGTCCCAGAACTATGGCTACACCTTC. The encoded protein is CASSVEDGVSQNYGYTF.

The chain is built from TRBV30 and TRBJ2-1; 7 bases map to TRBD2. V lost 4 bases, J lost 2 bases, and 5 bases stayed unmatched. The germline CDR1 and CDR2 sequences are GTSNPN and SVGIG (reference sequence). The CDR3 consists of 14 residues. CDR3 loop: CAWTGGTPYNEQFF. For the CDR3, the DNA is TGTGCCTGGACCGGGGGGACTCCCTACAATGAGCAGTTCTTC.

This clonotype was picked up many times. This chain's CDR3 is CSARDFLPHQPQHF. CDR3 in DNA: TGCAGTGCTAGAGATTTTCTACCCCATCAGCCCCAGCATTTT. This rearrangement joins TRBV20-1 to TRBJ1-5; the D is unclear. Trimming stripped 0 bases from V and 5 bases from J, with 11 bases between. The CDR3 covers 14 residues. Germline V gene sequence: CDR1 DFQATT, CDR2 SNEGSKA (reference sequence).